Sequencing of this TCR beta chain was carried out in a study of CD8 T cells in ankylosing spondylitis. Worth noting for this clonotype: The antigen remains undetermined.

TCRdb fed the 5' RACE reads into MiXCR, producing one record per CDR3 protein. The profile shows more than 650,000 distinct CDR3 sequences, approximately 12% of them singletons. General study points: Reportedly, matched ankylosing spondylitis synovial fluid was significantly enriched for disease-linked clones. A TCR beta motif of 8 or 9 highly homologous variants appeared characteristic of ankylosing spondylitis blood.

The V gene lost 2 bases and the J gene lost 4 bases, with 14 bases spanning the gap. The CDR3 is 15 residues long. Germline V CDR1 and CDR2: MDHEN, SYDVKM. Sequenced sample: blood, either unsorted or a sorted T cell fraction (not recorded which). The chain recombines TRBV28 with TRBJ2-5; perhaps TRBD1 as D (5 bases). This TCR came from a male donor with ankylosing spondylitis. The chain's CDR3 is CASSLARGSGETQYF. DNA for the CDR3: TGTGCCAGCAGTTTAGCTAGGGGTTCTGGAGAGACCCAGTACTTC.